The following is a T cell receptor (beta chain) sequence with its context. This clonotype came up many times. This clone's antigen is unknown. Qualities for individual bases were not recorded, and no much larger clone is one base off. The TCR beta CDR3 regions were amplified from RNA transcripts. A first-round RT-PCR of the TCR CDR3 used the HTBI primer set with the Qiagen OneStep RT-PCR kit. The libraries were constructed in a second round of multiplex PCR and then size-selected and purified. Libraries were sequenced paired-end with 100 bp reads on an Illumina HiSeq2000. As for how the authors treated the data: SOAPnuke was used to process the raw data, with reads discarded if the reads contained adapters or uncalled bases, had a mean Phred below 15, or lacked an exact constant-primer or identifier match. High-quality paired reads were merged with COPE v1.2.5, and unique nucleotide sequences were defined as clonotypes. MiTCR v1.1 was used to align the clonotypes against IMGT TRBV, TRBD and TRBJ reference segments. The analysis was restricted to V-J combinations with a frequency above 0.0001, which together covered approximately 99% of the repertoires. A TCS score was defined as the ratio between F50 (clonal expansion) and ExV (chaos), using BLOSUM62-based TCRdist between CDR3 peptides within each V-J. Welch's t-statistics and random forest reduced roughly 530 V-J features to 10 to 15, which were used in a naive Bayes classifier (R e1071). The similarity between thyroid and blood repertoires was quantified using the Morisita-Horn index. TCRdb trimmed public reads at Q25 via fastp, called clones via MiXCR and kept in-frame beta chains. For every CDR3 protein sequence, its rows merge into one entry that carries the most common genes and DNA. None of the V and J calls come from the authors' own analysis; TCRdb made them. Across this sample there are more than 40,000 distinct CDR3 sequences, with about half seen only once. In total, the top ten clones hold under 35% of the sample.

These data come from a study of T cells in Graves' hyperthyroidism and ophthalmopathy (dated by TCRdb to between 2018 and 2021). General notes on the study: To identify TCR V-J signatures that set the groups apart, the researchers used a discovery cohort of 95 to 100 patients, made up of about 44 with Graves' ophthalmopathy and some 58 with stable Graves' hyperthyroidism. An independent validation cohort of around 19 hyperthyroidism patients and 17 patients who later progressed to ophthalmopathy tested prospective prediction of ophthalmopathy. The 75 to 100 discovery patients were randomly split 7:3 into training and test sets. The study also compared thyroid tissue and blood T-cell repertoires from 6 or 7 Graves' hyperthyroidism patients. After sampling, hyperthyroidism patients received methimazole starting at 30 mg daily, and ophthalmopathy patients received high-dose intravenous methylprednisolone. The paper describes TCR Vbeta CDR3 sequencing of fewer than 150 peripheral blood samples, made up of about 40 ophthalmopathy patients, roughly 80 hyperthyroidism patients and 17 progressor patients.

What the research found in general, with its limitations: No statistical method was used to set the sample size in advance, and investigators knew the group allocation. A 13 V-J signature model separated ophthalmopathy from stable hyperthyroidism, with approximately 86% sensitivity and around 84% specificity in cross-validation and 80%/75% in testing. Most expanded thyroid clonotypes (frequency above 0.001) were also detected in blood, a finding suggesting that blood repertoires may reflect thyroid immune responses. In validation, progression to ophthalmopathy was predicted by the model with 55% to 71% sensitivity and 72.22% specificity, a median of about 6 months before onset.

CDR1 SGHTS and CDR2 YDEGEE are derived from the germline V gene. Between the V and J ends, shortened by 2 bases and 4 bases respectively, the junction contains 16 bases. The CDR3 starts with the cysteine, ends with the phenylalanine, and has 16 residues. CDR3 DNA only is kept here, 48 bases in frame from base 1. Graves' hyperthyroidism was defined as stable when no progression to ophthalmopathy occurred over 18 months of follow-up. Hyperthyroidism patients were newly diagnosed, had a disease duration of under 2 months, and were aged 18 to 65 years. Patients with uncontrolled infections, other autoimmune diseases, pregnancy or lactation were excluded. Diagnoses were established on the basis of clinical symptoms, serum thyroxine and TRAb, thyroid ultrasound, and orbital computed tomography. Trizol reagent was used to extract total RNA, and RNA quality was then checked on an Agilent 2100 Bioanalyzer.

In this chain, TRBV5-8 is recombined with TRBJ1-3, with no reliable assignment of the D segment. Sequencing was carried out using peripheral blood or thyroid tissue (not recorded which). The sequence was collected from a woman aged 50 to 60 with Graves' hyperthyroidism. The CDR3: CASSLYRYSGGNTIYF. The nucleotides are TGTGCCAGCAGCTTATATAGGTATTCCGGCGGAAACACCATATATTTT.